The 25 T cell receptor beta chains in this list originate from one sample, sequenced in a study of shared clonotypes between healthy human individuals. Profiling relied on immunoSEQ multiplex PCR, and the TCRdb table lists in-frame clones only, not all of them. The sample lists approximately 2.5 million clones, more than 85% occurring once. The sequencing input was naive CD4+ T cells from PBMCs. Subset meaning: CD45RA+ positively selected. These receptors all come from a man younger than 30 in good health. Some clones in this sample may be carry-over from other donors' samples.

For this clone: Other nucleotide sequences in the sample specify the same CDR3. The J gene is TRBJ2-1, the V gene TRBV5-1; the D gene is possibly TRBD2 (6 bases). The V end was cut by 0 bases, the J end by 5 bases, with 12 bases between. The CDR3 is 15 residues long. Looked up from germline, CDR1 is SGHRS and CDR2 is YFSETQ. CDR3 sequence: CASSLVAGPNNEQFF. The DNA of the CDR3 is TGCGCCAGCAGCTTGGTCGCGGGACCGAACAATGAGCAGTTCTTC.

The rearrangement uses TRBV4-1 and TRBJ1-1; D is ambiguous. The CDR3 extends over 14 amino acids. Germline CDR1 MGHRA, CDR2 YSYEKL. The V end was cut by 0 bases, the J end by 8 bases, with 13 bases between. The CDR3 loop is CASSQEISSFEAFF. CDR3 bases: TGCGCCAGCAGCCAAGAGATATCGTCCTTCGAAGCTTTCTTT.

This chain links TRBV30 with TRBJ2-7, with a possible D match to TRBD2 (5 bases). This CDR3 has 14 amino acids. Trimming shortened V by 6 bases and J by 5 bases, and 20 bases separated the two germline ends. CDR1 and CDR2 (germline): GTSNPN, SVGIG (reference sequence). The CDR3: CACSRRGGGHEQYF. DNA of the CDR3: TGTGCCTGTTCCCGGCGCGGAGGCGGCCACGAGCAGTACTTC.

V and J are TRBV29-1 and TRBJ2-2; 9 bases line up with TRBD2. From germline, CDR1 is SQVTM and CDR2 ANQGSEA. CDR3 size: 14 residues. V shed 5 bases, J shed 1 base, and the junction held 2 bases outside the gene matches. Here the CDR3 reads CSVRLAENTGELFF. CDR3 nucleotides: TGCAGCGTTAGACTAGCGGAGAACACCGGGGAGCTGTTTTTT.

This sequence joins TRBV18 and TRBJ2-7; 10 bases align to TRBD1. The CDR3 length is 17 residues. V was clipped by 1 base and J by 6 bases; unmatched bases: 12. The germline gives CDR1 KGHSH, CDR2 LQKENI. The CDR3 loop is CASSPLGIGTGVSEQYF. The DNA of the CDR3 is TGTGCCAGCTCACCACTTGGGATTGGGACAGGGGTTAGCGAGCAGTACTTC. Together with reference TRBV18 and TRBJ2-7, the CDR3 gives the full variable domain: NAGVMQNPRHLVRRRGQEARLRCSPMKGHSHVYWYRQLPEEGLKFMVYLQKENIIDESGMPKERFSAEFPKEGPSILRIQQVVRGDSAAYFCASSPLGIGTGVSEQYFGPGTRLTVT.

The chain couples TRBV5-1 to TRBJ2-7; the match to TRBD2 covers 7 bases. CDR1 SGHRS and CDR2 YFSETQ come from the germline V gene. Trimming removed 4 bases from V and 0 bases from J; junction bases left unmatched: 7. The CDR3 sequence is 15 residues long. The chain's CDR3 is CASSHMAGVSYEQYF. As DNA, the CDR3 is TGCGCCAGCAGCCACATGGCGGGAGTCTCCTACGAGCAGTACTTC.

Notes on this clone: Other DNA sequences in the same sample also yield this CDR3. V gene TRBV2 combines with J gene TRBJ2-5; D is possibly TRBD1 (6 bases). CDR3 length: 13 amino acids. Trimming cost V 6 bases and J 2 bases, with 10 bases left between them. The germline V gene has CDR1 SNHLY and CDR2 FYNNEI. The DNA of the CDR3 is TGTGCCAGCAGGAGGGACACTCAAGAGACCCAGTACTTC. Translating it yields CASRRDTQETQYF. Variable domain in full (rest from reference TRBV2 and TRBJ2-5): EPEVTQTPSHQVTQMGQEVILRCVPISNHLYFYWYRQILGQKVEFLVSFYNNEISEKSEIFDDQFSVERPDGSNFTLKIRSTKLEDSAMYFCASRRDTQETQYFGPGTRLLVL.

This clone was observed once. V and J are TRBV2 and TRBJ2-3; D is perhaps TRBD2 (6 bases). The CDR3 runs 12 residues. Trimming removed 8 bases at V and 11 bases at J, with 17 bases between. From germline, CDR1 is SNHLY and CDR2 FYNNEI. The CDR3, as DNA: TGTGCCAGCGGGAGGCATGACGAACAGCAGTATTTT. It codes for CASGRHDEQQYF. Full variable domain (outside the CDR3, taken from reference TRBV2 and TRBJ2-3): EPEVTQTPSHQVTQMGQEVILRCVPISNHLYFYWYRQILGQKVEFLVSFYNNEISEKSEIFDDQFSVERPDGSNFTLKIRSTKLEDSAMYFCASGRHDEQQYFGPGTRLTVL.

The chain couples TRBV23-1 to TRBJ2-5; D might be TRBD2 (7 bases). TRBV23-1 is identified as an open reading frame with a role that is uncertain. The CDR3 runs 12 residues. V lost 0 bases and J lost 9, with 8 bases in between. This chain's CDR3 is CASSQSRGPQYF. In DNA, the CDR3 is TGCGCCAGCAGTCAATCGCGGGGGCCCCAGTACTTC.

The chain links TRBV5-4 to TRBJ2-6, with D perhaps matching TRBD1 or TRBD2 (6 bases each). V lost 4 bases and J 2 bases, leaving 10 bases between the germline ends. Germline assignment: CDR1 SGHNT and CDR2 YYREEE (reference sequence). CDR3 length equals 15 residues. Here the CDR3 DNA reads TGTGCCAGCAGCCGAGGGGGGACTGGGGCCAACGTCCTGACTTTC. Its translation: CASSRGGTGANVLTF.

The chain has TRBV19 and TRBJ1-1, with TRBD1 as a possible D gene (6 bases). The germline CDR1 and CDR2 sequences are LNHDA and SQIVND (reference sequence). V lost 5 bases, J lost 3 bases, and 16 bases lay in between. The CDR3 spans 15 residues. In DNA form, the CDR3 reads TGTGCCAGTAGTGATTTGCAGGGGAAGGACACTGAAGCTTTCTTT. It yields the protein CASSDLQGKDTEAFF.

The chain carries TRBV10-2 and TRBJ2-2; D is possibly TRBD1 (5 bases). V lost 8 bases to trimming and J lost 3 bases, with 13 bases between them. CDR1 and CDR2 from the germline V gene are WSHSY and SAAADI. There are 14 residues in the CDR3. The CDR3 DNA sequence: TGCGCCAGCTCAAAGGGGTGGTACACCGGGGAGCTGTTTTTT. Translating gives CASSKGWYTGELFF.

Of note for this clone: This specimen includes other DNA sequences encoding the same CDR3. The chain employs TRBV7-2 and TRBJ2-7; a weak D match, TRBD1 (5 bases). This CDR3 contains 12 residues. Trimming took 3 bases from V and 2 from J, leaving 5 bases between them. CDR1 SGHTA and CDR2 FQGNSA come from the germline V gene. This CDR3 reads CASSLTAYEQYF. CDR3 sequence (DNA): TGTGCCAGCAGCTTGACAGCCTACGAGCAGTACTTC.

The J gene is TRBJ2-1, the V gene TRBV5-4, with D possibly being TRBD1 (7 bases). CDR1 is SGHNT and CDR2 is YYREEE in the germline V gene (reference sequence). This CDR3 is 16 amino acids long. The V end lost 3 bases, the J end lost 4 bases, and 17 bases lay between the germline ends. The CDR3 protein is CASSSRRQGGYNEQFF. DNA of the CDR3: TGTGCCAGCAGCTCCAGGCGACAGGGAGGTTACAATGAGCAGTTCTTC.

This chain uses TRBV7-9 with TRBJ2-5, with 9 bases that match TRBD2. J was trimmed by 4 bases and V by 5 bases; bases with no gene match: 8. Per the germline V gene, CDR1 is SEHNR and CDR2 is FQNEAQ (reference sequence). The CDR3 extends over 15 amino acids. The CDR3 DNA sequence: TGTGCCAGCAGCGGCGGGACTAGCCAGACAGAGACCCAGTACTTC. Amino acid sequence: CASSGGTSQTETQYF.

The chain combines TRBV7-3 with TRBJ2-1; 12 bases agree with TRBD2. The CDR3 extends over 15 amino acids. The V segment lost 8 bases and the J segment 6 bases; nucleotides outside the gene matches: 8. The germline CDR1 and CDR2 sequences are SGHTA and FQGTGA. The CDR3, as DNA: TGTGCCAGCGGTTTGCCGGGACTAGCGGGCAATGAGCAGTTCTTC. Its translation: CASGLPGLAGNEQFF.

V is TRBV5-4 and J is TRBJ2-1; TRBD1 matches 10 bases. The junction had 9 bases not matched to a gene; V was cut back by 3 bases and J by 9 bases. The CDR3 totals 15 residues. Germline-derived CDR1 and CDR2 are SGHNT and YYREEE (reference sequence). CDR3 sequence (DNA): TGTGCCAGCAGCTCTCCGGGACAGGGGCTCAGTGAGCAGTTCTTC. Translating gives CASSSPGQGLSEQFF.

V gene TRBV19 combines with J gene TRBJ1-3; no clear D gene. V was cut by 6 bases and J by 4 bases, with 13 bases left in between. This CDR3 comprises 14 residues. From germline, CDR1 is LNHDA and CDR2 SQIVND (reference sequence). The CDR3 coding sequence is TGTGCCAGTAGCTTCCGACTTTCCGGAAACACCATATATTTT. As protein: CASSFRLSGNTIYF. Using reference TRBV19 and TRBJ1-3 for the parts outside the CDR3, the full variable domain is DGGITQSPKYLFRKEGQNVTLSCEQNLNHDAMYWYRQDPGQGLRLIYYSQIVNDFQKGDIAEGYSVSREKKESFPLTVTSAQKNPTAFYLCASSFRLSGNTIYFGEGSWLTVV.

The genes are TRBV14 and TRBJ1-2; D is undetermined. Trimming stripped 0 bases from V and 7 bases from J, with 9 bases between. CDR3 length equals 13 residues. From germline, CDR1 is SGHDN and CDR2 FVKESK. DNA of the CDR3: TGTGCCAGCAGCCAAGATCTGGAGGGTGGCTACACCTTC. This translates into CASSQDLEGGYTF.

This clone is a singleton in its sample. The genes are TRBV9 and TRBJ2-1; 8 nucleotides match TRBD1. The CDR3 extends over 17 amino acids. J was trimmed by 2 bases and V by 4 bases; bases with no gene match: 11. Per the germline V gene, CDR1 is SGDLS and CDR2 is YYNGEE. The chain's CDR3 is CASSTHAGTGPYNEQFF. The CDR3 DNA reads TGTGCCAGCAGCACTCACGCCGGGACAGGCCCCTACAATGAGCAGTTCTTC. The whole variable domain, remainder taken from reference TRBV9 and TRBJ2-1, is DSGVTQTPKHLITATGQRVTLRCSPRSGDLSVYWYQQSLDQGLQFLIQYYNGEERAKGNILERFSAQQFPDLHSELNLSSLELGDSALYFCASSTHAGTGPYNEQFFGPGTRLTVL.

The rearrangement uses TRBV18 and TRBJ2-1, with TRBD2 matching over 9 bases. Unmatched junction bases numbered 13, after V lost 0 bases and J lost 7 bases. CDR3 size: 18 residues. Germline loops: CDR1 KGHSH, CDR2 LQKENI. The CDR3 here is CASSPPGGRVAGINEQFF. CDR3 nucleotide sequence: TGTGCCAGCTCACCACCGGGCGGGAGGGTTGCCGGCATAAATGAGCAGTTCTTC.

This chain links TRBV18 with TRBJ1-6; 7 nucleotides align to TRBD1. The CDR3 is made up of 13 amino acids. The ends lost 3 bases at V and 13 bases at J; junction bases unmatched: 6. Germline V lookup: CDR1 KGHSH, CDR2 LQKENI. CDR3 DNA sequence: TGTGCCAGCTCACCCGGGACAGCCGTCCCCCTCCACTTT. Its protein is CASSPGTAVPLHF.

The genes are TRBV11-2 and TRBJ2-2; no reliable D call. V was clipped by 3 bases and J by 5 bases, with 4 bases between them. This CDR3 contains 12 residues. Germline loops: CDR1 SGHAT, CDR2 FQNNGV. Written as DNA, the CDR3 is TGTGCCAGCAGCTTTTTTACCGGGGAGCTGTTTTTT. It translates to CASSFFTGELFF.

This clone was recorded only once. This chain uses TRBV9 with TRBJ2-2; 7 nucleotides match TRBD1. The CDR3 contains 16 residues. Trimming took 1 base from V and 3 from J; bases not matched to a gene: 6. Per germline, CDR1 SGDLS and CDR2 YYNGEE. CDR3 nucleotide sequence: TGTGCCAGCAGCGTATCCAGGGGGTATGACACCGGGGAGCTGTTTTTT. Translating gives CASSVSRGYDTGELFF.

The chain links TRBV29-1 to TRBJ2-7, with 11 nucleotides matching TRBD1. Germline CDR1 is SQVTM and CDR2 is ANQGSEA. The CDR3 totals 14 residues. The trim removed 7 bases at V and 3 bases at J, leaving 8 bases unmatched. The CDR3 sequence: CSGGQGASFYEQYF. CDR3 in DNA: TGCAGCGGTGGACAGGGGGCTTCTTTCTACGAGCAGTACTTC.